Listed here are 13 T cell receptor beta chains from one sample, sequenced in a study of blood T cell repertoires in COVID-19. Profiling relied on immunoSEQ multiplex PCR, and the TCRdb table lists in-frame clones only, not all of them. The sample has hundreds of thousands of clones, about 90% seen once. The sequencing sample was made of PBMCs or T cells enriched from blood (not recorded which). Receptors originate from a woman in her 30s who had recovered from COVID-19.

The chain uses TRBV11-2 and TRBJ2-5, with 9 bases identical to TRBD2. Germline V CDR1 and CDR2: SGHAT, FQNNGV. The CDR3 is 14 amino acids. V lost 8 bases to trimming and J lost 6 bases; unmatched junction nucleotides: 10. CDR3 in amino acids: CASEAAGGAKTQYF. CDR3 bases: TGTGCCAGCGAGGCGGCGGGGGGGGCGAAGACCCAGTACTTC.

The chain joins TRBV20-1 to TRBJ2-5; 13 bases match TRBD2. Per germline, CDR1 DFQATT and CDR2 SNEGSKA (reference sequence). J was trimmed by 4 bases and V by 3 bases; bases with no gene match: 5. This CDR3 has 15 amino acids. CDR3 bases: TGCAGTGCTAGTCACAGACTAGCGGGGGGAGAGACCCAGTACTTC. As protein: CSASHRLAGGETQYF.

The V gene is TRBV19, the J gene TRBJ1-2, with 7 bases aligning to TRBD1. The CDR3 loop spans 15 amino acids. V shed 5 bases, J shed 4 bases, and the junction held 10 bases outside the gene matches. Per germline, CDR1 LNHDA and CDR2 SQIVND (reference sequence). This CDR3 reads CASSDPGTVRYGYTF. The CDR3 DNA sequence: TGTGCCAGTAGTGACCCGGGGACAGTTCGCTATGGCTACACCTTC.

This clone came up once. The V gene is TRBV13, the J gene TRBJ2-3, with D unresolved. Between the trimmed V and J ends, which lost 5 bases and 6 bases, there was a span of 9 bases. There are 12 residues in the CDR3. Germline V lookup: CDR1 PRHDT, CDR2 FYEKMQ (reference sequence). The CDR3: CASSRLRDTQYF. CDR3 in DNA: TGTGCCAGCAGCCGCCTTCGGGATACGCAGTATTTT.

This clone was seen a handful of times. The gene calls are TRBV2 and TRBJ2-7; maybe TRBD1 (6 bases). In germline, CDR1 is SNHLY, CDR2 FYNNEI. The CDR3 loop spans 11 amino acids. V lost 6 bases and J 6 bases, leaving 9 bases between the germline ends. The CDR3 loop is CASSDRFEQYF. The CDR3 region has the DNA TGTGCCAGCAGCGACAGGTTCGAGCAGTACTTC. Full variable domain (outside the CDR3, taken from reference TRBV2 and TRBJ2-7): EPEVTQTPSHQVTQMGQEVILRCVPISNHLYFYWYRQILGQKVEFLVSFYNNEISEKSEIFDDQFSVERPDGSNFTLKIRSTKLEDSAMYFCASSDRFEQYFGPGTRLTVT.

This clone was seen a single time. The chain has TRBV5-6 and TRBJ1-2; D call uncertain. Trimming took 3 bases from V and 4 from J, leaving 10 bases between them. Per the germline V gene, CDR1 is SGHDT and CDR2 is YYEEEE. The CDR3 is 13 amino acids. The CDR3 sequence is CASSYPGFYGYTF. DNA of the CDR3: TGTGCCAGCAGCTATCCGGGATTCTATGGCTACACCTTC.

The V call is TRBV2, the J call TRBJ1-2; no reliable D call. Trimming pared 1 base from V and 4 bases from J, leaving 16 bases between. Germline V lookup: CDR1 SNHLY, CDR2 FYNNEI. This CDR3 is 16 amino acids long. The CDR3 DNA reads TGTGCCAGCAGTGAAGTTGTCGGCGGCGGACTCTATGGCTACACCTTC. Translation gives CASSEVVGGGLYGYTF.

This clone was observed a few times. The chain employs TRBV12-5 and TRBJ1-3; 10 nucleotides align to TRBD1. Germline V gives CDR1 LGHNT, CDR2 FRNRAP. There are 16 residues in the CDR3. V shed 1 base, J shed 8 bases, and the junction held 8 bases outside the gene matches. The CDR3 region has the DNA TGTGCTAGTGGTTTGGGCCGCCGGGACAGGGGAGACACCATATATTTT. It yields the protein CASGLGRRDRGDTIYF.

This chain connects TRBV4-1 to TRBJ1-1; possibly TRBD1 for D (5 bases). Trimming took off 4 bases at V and 0 bases at J, with 15 bases between the two ends. Germline V gives CDR1 MGHRA, CDR2 YSYEKL. This CDR3 has 16 residues. The CDR3 region is CASSPAAGLMNTEAFF. The CDR3 coding sequence is TGCGCCAGCAGCCCAGCTGCGGGACTTATGAACACTGAAGCTTTCTTT.

The chain is built from TRBV5-1 and TRBJ2-2; D might be TRBD2 (6 bases). With 3 bases removed from V and 5 bases from J, the gap between germline ends came to 11 bases. Per germline, CDR1 SGHRS and CDR2 YFSETQ. CDR3 length: 14 amino acids. CDR3 residues: CASSSGEVTGELFF. The DNA for the CDR3 is TGCGCCAGCAGCTCTGGGGAGGTAACCGGGGAGCTGTTTTTT.

CDR3 nucleotides: TGTGCCAGCAGTTTCGACAGGAGTAGGGGAACTGAAGCTTTCTTT. This sequence encodes CASSFDRSRGTEAFF. The rearrangement joins TRBV6-5 to TRBJ1-1; D perhaps matches TRBD1 (6 bases). Trimming removed 4 bases from V and 5 bases from J, with 17 bases in between. The length of the CDR3 is 15 residues. The germline V gene encodes CDR1 MNHEY and CDR2 SVGAGI.

The CDR3 DNA is TGTGCCAGCAGCCCCGACAGGGCATATAGCAATCAGCCCCAGCATTTT. This codes for CASSPDRAYSNQPQHF. The J gene is TRBJ1-5, the V gene TRBV7-8; 7 bases match TRBD1. CDR1 SGHVS and CDR2 FQNEAQ come from the germline V gene. The CDR3 has 16 amino acids. After removal of 5 bases from V and 0 bases from J, the junction contained 7 bases not matched to a gene.

The chain couples TRBV3-1 (or the pseudogene TRBV3-2) to TRBJ2-7, with TRBD2 matching 8 bases. Per the germline V gene, CDR1 is LGHDT and CDR2 is YNNKEL (reference sequence). The ends lost 0 bases at V and 4 bases at J; junction bases unmatched: 5. The CDR3 totals 15 residues. CDR3 bases: TGTGCCAGCAGCCAAGAGGCGGGGGGTGGTTACGAGCAGTACTTC. Amino acid sequence: CASSQEAGGGYEQYF.